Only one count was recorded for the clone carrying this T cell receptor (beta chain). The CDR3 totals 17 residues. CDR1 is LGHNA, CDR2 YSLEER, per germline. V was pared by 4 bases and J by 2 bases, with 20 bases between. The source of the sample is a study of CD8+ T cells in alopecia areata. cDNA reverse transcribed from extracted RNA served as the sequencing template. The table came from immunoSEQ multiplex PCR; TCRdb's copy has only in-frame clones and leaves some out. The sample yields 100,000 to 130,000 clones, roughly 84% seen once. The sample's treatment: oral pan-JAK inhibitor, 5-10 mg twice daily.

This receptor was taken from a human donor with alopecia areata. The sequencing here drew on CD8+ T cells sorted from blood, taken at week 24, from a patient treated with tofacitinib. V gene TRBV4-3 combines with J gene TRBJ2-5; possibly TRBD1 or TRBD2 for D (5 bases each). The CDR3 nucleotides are TGCGCCAGCAGCCGGGACCTCTCCTTGGGTCTTCAAGAGACCCAGTACTTC. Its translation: CASSRDLSLGLQETQYF.